The present entry profiles one TCR beta chain with its context. Its specificity is not known. These data come from a study of cytomegalovirus exposure and HLA in healthy donors. Study in general: The 95 to 150 validation repertoires used a platform that matched the one used for the approximately 670 first-cohort repertoires, as a later analysis reported.

Assay used: immunoSEQ multiplex PCR; TCRdb lists only in-frame clones, some missing. The sample shows roughly 270,000 clones, around 89% of them seen only once. General study points: Published work reported that the classifier diagnosed cytomegalovirus status with high specificity and sensitivity.

The TCR originated in a woman aged 18-35 years in good health and CMV-seronegative. The sample taken for sequencing was PBMCs.

The CDR3 DNA reads TGCGCCAGCAGTGAGTCGTTTAATAGCGGGTATACAAATACGCAGTATTTT. Protein product: CASSESFNSGYTNTQYF. This rearrangement joins TRBV10-2 to TRBJ2-3, with 7 bases identical to TRBD2. CDR1 and CDR2 (germline): WSHSY, SAAADI. The V segment lost 0 bases and the J segment 7 bases; nucleotides outside the gene matches: 13. The CDR3 covers 17 residues.